This T cell receptor (beta chain) came from a study of CD8 T cells in ankylosing spondylitis. In germline, CDR1 is SGHRS, CDR2 YFSETQ. The CDR3 is 14 residues long. The germline V and J ends were trimmed by 0 bases and 4 bases, with 10 bases remaining between them. TCRdb redid the calling of the 5' RACE reads with MiXCR, one entry per CDR3 protein. The sample contains 250,000 or so distinct CDR3 sequences, 20% to 30% of which appear only once. The source is a male donor with ankylosing spondylitis or in good health (not recorded which). Source material: blood, either unsorted or a sorted T cell fraction (not recorded which). The gene calls are TRBV5-1 and TRBJ1-2; D is uncertain. CDR3 sequence reads: CASSLAPGTYGYTF. CDR3 nucleotides: TGCGCCAGCAGCTTGGCCCCCGGCACCTATGGCTACACCTTC.